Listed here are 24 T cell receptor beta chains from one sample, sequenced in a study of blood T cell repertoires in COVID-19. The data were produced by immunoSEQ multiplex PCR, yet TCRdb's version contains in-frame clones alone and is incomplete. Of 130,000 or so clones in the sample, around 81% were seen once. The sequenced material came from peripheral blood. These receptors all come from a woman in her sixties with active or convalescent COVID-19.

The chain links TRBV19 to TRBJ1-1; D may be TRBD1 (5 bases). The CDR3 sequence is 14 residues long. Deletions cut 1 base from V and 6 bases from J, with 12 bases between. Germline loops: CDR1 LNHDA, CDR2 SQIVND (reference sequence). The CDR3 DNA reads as TGTGCCAGTAGTATAGGCCGACAGCCTCCTGAAGCTTTCTTT. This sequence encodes CASSIGRQPPEAFF.

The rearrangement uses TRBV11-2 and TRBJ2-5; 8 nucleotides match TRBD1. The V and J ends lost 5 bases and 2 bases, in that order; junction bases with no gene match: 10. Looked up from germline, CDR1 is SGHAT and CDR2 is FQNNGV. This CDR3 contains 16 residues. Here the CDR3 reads CASSIQDRELQETQYF. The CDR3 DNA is TGTGCCAGCAGCATCCAGGACAGGGAATTACAAGAGACCCAGTACTTC.

CDR3 nucleotide sequence: TGTGCCAGCAGCTTATATTCCCCCTGGGGCCCCCGGAATGGCTACACCTTC. It specifies CASSLYSPWGPRNGYTF. The chain joins TRBV7-8 to TRBJ1-2; tentatively, D is TRBD1 (5 bases). V was cut by 2 bases and J by 6 bases, with 22 bases left in between. CDR1 and CDR2 (germline): SGHVS, FQNEAQ. This CDR3 has 17 amino acids.

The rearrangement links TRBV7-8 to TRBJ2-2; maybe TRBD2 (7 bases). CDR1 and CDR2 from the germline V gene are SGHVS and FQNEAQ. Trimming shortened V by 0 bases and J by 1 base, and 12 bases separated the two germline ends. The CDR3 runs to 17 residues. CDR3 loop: CASSLAGGTLNTGELFF. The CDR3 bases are TGTGCCAGCAGCTTAGCGGGGGGGACATTGAACACCGGGGAGCTGTTTTTT. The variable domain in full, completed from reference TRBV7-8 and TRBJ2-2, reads GAGVSQSPRYKVAKRGQDVALRCDPISGHVSLFWYQQALGQGPEFLTYFQNEAQLDKSGLPSDRFFAERPEGSVSTLKIQRTQQEDSAVYLCASSLAGGTLNTGELFFGEGSRLTVL.

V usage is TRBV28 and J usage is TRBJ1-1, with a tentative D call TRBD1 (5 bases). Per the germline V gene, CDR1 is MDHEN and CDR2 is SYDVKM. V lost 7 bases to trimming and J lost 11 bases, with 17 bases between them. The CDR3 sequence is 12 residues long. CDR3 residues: CASTVGQGNAFF. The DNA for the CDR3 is TGTGCCAGCACCGTCGGGCAGGGTAATGCTTTCTTT.

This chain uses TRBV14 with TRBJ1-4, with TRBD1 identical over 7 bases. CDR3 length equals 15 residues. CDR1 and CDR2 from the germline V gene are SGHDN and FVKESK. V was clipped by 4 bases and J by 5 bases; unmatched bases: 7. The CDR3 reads CASSLSDRDNEKLFF. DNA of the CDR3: TGTGCCAGCAGCCTCTCCGACAGGGACAATGAAAAACTGTTTTTT.

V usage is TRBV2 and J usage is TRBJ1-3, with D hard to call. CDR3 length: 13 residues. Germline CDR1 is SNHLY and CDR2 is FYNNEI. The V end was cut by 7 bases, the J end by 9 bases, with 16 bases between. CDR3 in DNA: TGTGCCAGCACTCTGGGCAGGCTTAGCACCATATATTTT. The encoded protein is CASTLGRLSTIYF.

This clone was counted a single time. In nucleotides, the CDR3 is TGTGCCAGCCCTGGCGCTGGGGAGGGAAACACCATATATTTT. Protein product: CASPGAGEGNTIYF. The chain recombines TRBV6-4 with TRBJ1-3; D unresolved. This CDR3 comprises 14 residues. V lost 8 bases and J 4 bases, leaving 15 bases between the germline ends. CDR1 is MRHNA, CDR2 SNTAGT, per germline.

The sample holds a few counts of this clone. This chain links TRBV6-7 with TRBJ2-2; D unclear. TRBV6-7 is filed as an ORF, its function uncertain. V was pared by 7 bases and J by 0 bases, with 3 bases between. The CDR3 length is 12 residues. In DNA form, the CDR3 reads TGTGCCAGCACCTCGAACACCGGGGAGCTGTTTTTT. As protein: CASTSNTGELFF.

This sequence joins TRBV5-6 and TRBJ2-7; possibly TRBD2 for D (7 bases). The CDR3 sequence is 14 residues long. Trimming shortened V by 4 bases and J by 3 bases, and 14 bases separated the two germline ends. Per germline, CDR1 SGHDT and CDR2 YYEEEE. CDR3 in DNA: TGTGCCAGCAGCCCGGGGGGCACTAACTACGAGCAGTACGTC. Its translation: CASSPGGTNYEQYV.

CDR3 loop: CASSQDRRGNTNSPLHF. CDR3 DNA sequence: TGTGCCAGCAGCCAAGATCGGAGAGGGAATACCAATTCACCCCTCCACTTT. V is TRBV4-2 and J is TRBJ1-6; D remains unclear. The V and J ends lost 0 bases and 7 bases respectively, with 16 bases between them. This CDR3 is built from 17 residues. Germline V gives CDR1 LGHNA, CDR2 YNFKEQ.

For the CDR3, the DNA is TGTGCCAGCAGAACAGGAATGAACACCATATATTTT. Amino acid sequence: CASRTGMNTIYF. The chain joins TRBV27 to TRBJ1-3; the D gene is possibly TRBD1 (5 bases). CDR1 MNHEY and CDR2 SMNVEV come from the germline V gene (reference sequence). The CDR3 runs to 12 residues. The germline V and J ends were trimmed by 6 bases and 7 bases, with 10 bases remaining between them.

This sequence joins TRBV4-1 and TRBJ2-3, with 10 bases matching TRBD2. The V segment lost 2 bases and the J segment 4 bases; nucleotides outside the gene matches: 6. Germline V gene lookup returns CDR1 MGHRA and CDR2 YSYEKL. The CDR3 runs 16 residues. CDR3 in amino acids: CASSQKLLAGADTQYF. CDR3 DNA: TGCGCCAGCAGCCAAAAGCTGCTAGCGGGGGCAGATACGCAGTATTTT.

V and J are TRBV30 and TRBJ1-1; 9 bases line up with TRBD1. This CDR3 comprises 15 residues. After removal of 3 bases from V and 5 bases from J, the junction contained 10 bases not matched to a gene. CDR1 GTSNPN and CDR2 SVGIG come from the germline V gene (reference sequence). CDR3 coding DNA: TGTGCCTGGAGGGGAGACAGGGGGGTTTCGACTGAAGCTTTCTTT. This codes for CAWRGDRGVSTEAFF.

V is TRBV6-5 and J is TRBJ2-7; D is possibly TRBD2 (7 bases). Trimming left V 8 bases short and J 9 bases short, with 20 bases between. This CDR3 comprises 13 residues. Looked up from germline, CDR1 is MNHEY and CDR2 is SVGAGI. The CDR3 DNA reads TGTGCCAGCGGGGGGGCCAGGGGCCCCCTGCAGTACGTC. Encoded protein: CASGGARGPLQYV.

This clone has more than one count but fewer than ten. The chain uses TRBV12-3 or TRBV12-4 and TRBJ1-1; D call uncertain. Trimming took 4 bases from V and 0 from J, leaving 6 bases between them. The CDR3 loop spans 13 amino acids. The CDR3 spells CASSYEMNTEAFF. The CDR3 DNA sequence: TGTGCCAGCAGTTATGAGATGAACACTGAAGCTTTCTTT.

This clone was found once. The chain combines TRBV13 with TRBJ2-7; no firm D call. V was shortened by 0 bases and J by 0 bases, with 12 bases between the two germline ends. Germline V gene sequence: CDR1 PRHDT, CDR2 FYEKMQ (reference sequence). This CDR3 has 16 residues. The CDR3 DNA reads TGTGCCAGCAGCTTAGGACCGGCCCCTAGCTCCTACGAGCAGTACTTC. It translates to CASSLGPAPSSYEQYF.

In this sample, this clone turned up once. Written as DNA, the CDR3 is TGTGCCAGCAGTTTATCGAGGCGGAACACAGATACGCAGTATTTT. It specifies CASSLSRRNTDTQYF. The chain recombines TRBV27 with TRBJ2-3, with unresolved D. Germline V lookup: CDR1 MNHEY, CDR2 SMNVEV (reference sequence). This CDR3 has 15 amino acids. Trimming removed 0 bases from V and 2 bases from J, with 9 bases in between.

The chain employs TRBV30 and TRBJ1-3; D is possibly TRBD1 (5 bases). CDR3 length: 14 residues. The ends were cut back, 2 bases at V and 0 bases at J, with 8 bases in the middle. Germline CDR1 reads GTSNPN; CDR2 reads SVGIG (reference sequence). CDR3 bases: TGTGCCTGGAGTAGGGGTGACTCTGGAAACACCATATATTTT. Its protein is CAWSRGDSGNTIYF.

DNA of the CDR3: TGCACCAGCAGCCAAGATTTCTCGATGGTAGACACTGAAGCTTTCTTT. Encoded protein: CTSSQDFSMVDTEAFF. The J gene is TRBJ1-1, the V gene TRBV1. TRBV1 is a listed pseudogene. The CDR3 length is 16 residues.

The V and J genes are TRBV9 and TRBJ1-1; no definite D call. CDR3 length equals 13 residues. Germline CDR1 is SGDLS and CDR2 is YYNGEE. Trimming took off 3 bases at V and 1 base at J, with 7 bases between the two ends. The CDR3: CASSEGANTEAFF. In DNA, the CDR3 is TGTGCCAGCAGCGAGGGAGCGAACACTGAAGCTTTCTTT.

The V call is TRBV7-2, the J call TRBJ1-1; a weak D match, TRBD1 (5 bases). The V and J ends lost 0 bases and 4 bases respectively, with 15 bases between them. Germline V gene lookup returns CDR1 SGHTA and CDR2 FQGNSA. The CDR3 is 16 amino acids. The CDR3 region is CASSLARGVGRTEAFF. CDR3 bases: TGTGCCAGCAGCTTAGCGCGGGGCGTGGGTCGCACTGAAGCTTTCTTT.

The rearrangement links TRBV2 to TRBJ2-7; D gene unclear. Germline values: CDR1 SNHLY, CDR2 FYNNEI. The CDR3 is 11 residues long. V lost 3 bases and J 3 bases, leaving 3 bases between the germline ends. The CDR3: CASSDSYEQYV. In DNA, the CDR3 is TGTGCCAGCAGTGATAGCTACGAGCAGTACGTC.

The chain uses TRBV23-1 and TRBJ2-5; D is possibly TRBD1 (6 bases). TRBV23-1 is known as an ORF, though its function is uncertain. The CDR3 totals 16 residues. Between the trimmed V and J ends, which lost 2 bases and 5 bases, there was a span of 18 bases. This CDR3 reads CASSQKVETGMETQYF. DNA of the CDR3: TGCGCCAGCAGTCAAAAGGTAGAAACAGGGATGGAGACCCAGTACTTC.